Listed here are 2 T cell receptor beta chains from one sample, sequenced in a study of blood T cell repertoires in COVID-19. The assay was immunoSEQ multiplex PCR, and TCRdb's table has in-frame clones only and misses some. The data hold 88,000 or so clones, with 81% observed a single time. The sequenced material came from peripheral blood. The receptors stem from a man aged 55 to 70 with acute or convalescent COVID-19.

The chain links TRBV7-3 to TRBJ2-1; TRBD1 might be the D (6 bases). Germline lookup yields CDR1 SGHTA and CDR2 FQGTGA. The CDR3 runs to 16 residues. The ends were cut back, 1 base at V and 5 bases at J, with 15 bases in the middle. In DNA, the CDR3 is TGTGCCAGCAGCTTAATCGGACAGTCAATTAACAATGAGCAGTTCTTC. Protein: CASSLIGQSINNEQFF.

The CDR3 protein is CASSIGQDVPYF. In DNA, the CDR3 is TGTGCCAGTAGTATAGGGCAGGATGTCCCGTATTTT. This chain connects TRBV19 to TRBJ2-3; D is unresolved. CDR3 size: 12 residues. Trimming cost V 1 base and J 14 bases, with 13 bases left between them. Germline V gene data show CDR1 as LNHDA and CDR2 as SQIVND (reference sequence).